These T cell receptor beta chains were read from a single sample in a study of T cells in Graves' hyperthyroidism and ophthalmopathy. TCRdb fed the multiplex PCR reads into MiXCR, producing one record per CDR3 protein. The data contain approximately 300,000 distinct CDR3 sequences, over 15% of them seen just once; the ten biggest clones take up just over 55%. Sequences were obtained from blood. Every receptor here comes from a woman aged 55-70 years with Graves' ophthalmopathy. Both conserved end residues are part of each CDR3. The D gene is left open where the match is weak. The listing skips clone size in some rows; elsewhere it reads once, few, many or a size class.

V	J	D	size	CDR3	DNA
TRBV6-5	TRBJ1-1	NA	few	CASSYEGRKGSSEAFF	TGTGCCAGCAGTTATGAGGGACGAAAGGGAAGTTCTGAAGCTTTCTTT
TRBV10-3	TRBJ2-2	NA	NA	CAISESGTGELFF	TGTGCCATCAGTGAGTCGGGAACCGGGGAGCTGTTTTTT
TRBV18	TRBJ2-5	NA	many	CASSPPRETQYF	TGTGCCAGCTCACCACCCCGAGAGACCCAGTACTTC
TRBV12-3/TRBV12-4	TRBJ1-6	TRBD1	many	CASSLAFAGGSPLHF	TGTGCCAGCAGTTTAGCGTTCGCAGGGGGGTCACCCCTCCACTTT
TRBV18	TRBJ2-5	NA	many	CASSPPVGETQYF	TGTGCCAGCTCACCACCGGTCGGAGAGACCCAGTACTTC
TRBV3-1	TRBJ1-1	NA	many	CASSQTGSEAFF	TGTGCCAGCAGCCAAACTGGGTCTGAAGCTTTCTTT
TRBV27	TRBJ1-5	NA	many	CASSLSRAQPQHF	TGTGCCAGCAGTTTAAGCCGGGCTCAGCCCCAGCATTTT
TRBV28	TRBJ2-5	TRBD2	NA	CASSPAGEDSDPAYF	TGTGCCAGCAGTCCTGCGGGAGAGGACTCCGATCCGGCGTACTTC
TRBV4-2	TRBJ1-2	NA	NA	CASRQTETTNYGYTF	TGTGCCAGCAGACAAACCGAGACAACTAACTATGGCTACACCTTC
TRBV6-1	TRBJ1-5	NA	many	CASILQEYSNQPQHF	TGTGCCAGCATATTACAGGAGTATAGCAATCAGCCCCAGCATTTT